The rows below give T cell receptor beta chains drawn from one sample of a study of long-term antiretroviral therapy in people with HIV. Clones were sequenced by immunoSEQ multiplex PCR, and TCRdb holds only the in-frame ones, with some missing. The repertoire has over 40,000 clones, nearly 95% of them found once; the top ten carry less than 3%. The source material was unsorted PBMCs, sampled 3.7 years after starting antiretroviral therapy. The receptors were sampled from a woman in her fifties or sixties with HIV. CDR3s include the opening cysteine and the closing phenylalanine or tryptophan. A D gene is named only where the DNA matches it firmly.

j_call v_call cdr3_length d_call cdr3_aa
TRBJ1-4 TRBV6-1 13 . CASSEEGSRKLFF
TRBJ2-3 TRBV5-4 13 . CASSSVRADTQYF
TRBJ1-5 TRBV5-1 15 . CASSLDPGGNQPQHF
TRBJ1-6 TRBV12-5 15 . CASASEQGQNSPLHF
TRBJ1-5 TRBV9 14 . CASSVDSALSPQHF
TRBJ1-1 TRBV10-2 13 . CASTEGRGTEAFF
TRBJ1-2 TRBV10-3 13 TRBD1 CAIHIQGQYGYTF
TRBJ1-5 TRBV4-1 16 . CASSQGGSAGNQPQHF
TRBJ1-1 TRBV6-4 13 . CASSVAVNTEAFF
TRBJ2-7 TRBV2 14 . CASTPDRIRDEQYF
. TRBV5-1 14 . CASSLNGDGYEQYF
TRBJ1-3 TRBV6-1 13 . CASTGPSGNTIYF